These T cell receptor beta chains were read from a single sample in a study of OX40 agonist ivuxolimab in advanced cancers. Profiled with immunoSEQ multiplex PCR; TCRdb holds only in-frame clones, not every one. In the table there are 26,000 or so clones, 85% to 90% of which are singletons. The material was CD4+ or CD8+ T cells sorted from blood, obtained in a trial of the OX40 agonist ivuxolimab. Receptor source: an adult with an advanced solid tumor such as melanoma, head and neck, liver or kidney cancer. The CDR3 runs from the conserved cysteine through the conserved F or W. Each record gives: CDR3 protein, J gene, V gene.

CASSLWTANSNQPQHF TRBJ1-5 TRBV19
CASSLGLIRPGGNYNEQFF TRBJ2-1 TRBV5-6
CASRSDRLNEKLFF TRBJ1-4 TRBV7-8
CASSSPNRSAYEQYF TRBJ2-7 TRBV7-9
CASRENNEQFF TRBJ2-1 TRBV19
CASSIGRGGVYNEQFF TRBJ2-1 TRBV19
CASSSPGQGGQPQHF TRBJ1-5 TRBV27
CASSVDGTATDTQYF TRBJ2-3 TRBV9
CASSGVTNTGELFF TRBJ2-2 TRBV9
CASSLKGLAGFEQYF TRBJ2-7 TRBV7-2
CASEPLLQTGVDTEAFF TRBJ1-1 TRBV5-8
CASSQHSGGRTDTQYF TRBJ2-3 TRBV4-2
CASSDIAGDTNEQFF TRBJ2-1 TRBV6-1
CAWDHGEGTYQPQHF TRBJ1-5 TRBV30
CASTTGQGEGTQYF TRBJ2-5 TRBV19
CASSESRTGANTEAFF TRBJ1-1 TRBV2
CSARKGIEQFF TRBJ2-1 TRBV20-1
CASSMWGDEETQYF TRBJ2-5 TRBV19
CASSLIGQDGYTF TRBJ1-2 TRBV9
CASRSGTINTGELFF TRBJ2-2 TRBV28
CASSSDSWEDTQYF TRBJ2-3 TRBV27
CASSQEHNAGVSYEQYF TRBJ2-7 TRBV4-2
CAWRTEGPTEAFF TRBJ1-1 TRBV30
CASSRDLAYEQYF TRBJ2-7 TRBV4-3
CASSLESTDTQYF TRBJ2-3 TRBV7-3
CATSPLGDEQFF TRBJ2-1 TRBV5-1
CASSPRGGGNTEAFF TRBJ1-1 TRBV13
CASSDTGGTEAFF TRBJ1-1 TRBV10-2
CASSTQLTVAGGLYEQYF TRBJ2-7 TRBV19
CSVIDQNTEAFF TRBJ1-1 TRBV29-1